This entry is about one T cell receptor (beta chain). The sample belongs to a study of blood T cell repertoires in COVID-19. The CDR3 extends over 15 amino acids. CDR1 and CDR2 from the germline V gene are SGHDT and YYEEEE. Between the trimmed V and J ends, which lost 4 bases and 5 bases, there was a span of 18 bases. The assay was immunoSEQ multiplex PCR, and TCRdb's table has in-frame clones only and misses some. This sample has about 180,000 clones, with less than 90% found just once. V usage is TRBV5-6 and J usage is TRBJ2-5, with D possibly being TRBD1 (6 bases). This TCR came from a man younger than 35 with active or convalescent COVID-19. Sequencing was done on a sample of peripheral blood. The CDR3 reads CASSPGQTGSETQYF. The CDR3 DNA reads as TGTGCCAGCAGCCCCGGACAGACGGGGTCGGAGACCCAGTACTTC.